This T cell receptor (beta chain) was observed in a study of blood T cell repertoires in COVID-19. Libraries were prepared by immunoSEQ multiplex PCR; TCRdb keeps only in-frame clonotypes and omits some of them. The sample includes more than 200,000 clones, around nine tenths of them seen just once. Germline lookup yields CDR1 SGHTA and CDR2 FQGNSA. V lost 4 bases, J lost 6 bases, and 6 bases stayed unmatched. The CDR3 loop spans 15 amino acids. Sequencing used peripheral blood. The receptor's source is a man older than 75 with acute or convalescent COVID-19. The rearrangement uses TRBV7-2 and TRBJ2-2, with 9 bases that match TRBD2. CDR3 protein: CASSSLAGEAGELFF. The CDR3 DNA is TGTGCCAGCAGCTCCTTAGCGGGAGAGGCCGGGGAGCTGTTTTTT.